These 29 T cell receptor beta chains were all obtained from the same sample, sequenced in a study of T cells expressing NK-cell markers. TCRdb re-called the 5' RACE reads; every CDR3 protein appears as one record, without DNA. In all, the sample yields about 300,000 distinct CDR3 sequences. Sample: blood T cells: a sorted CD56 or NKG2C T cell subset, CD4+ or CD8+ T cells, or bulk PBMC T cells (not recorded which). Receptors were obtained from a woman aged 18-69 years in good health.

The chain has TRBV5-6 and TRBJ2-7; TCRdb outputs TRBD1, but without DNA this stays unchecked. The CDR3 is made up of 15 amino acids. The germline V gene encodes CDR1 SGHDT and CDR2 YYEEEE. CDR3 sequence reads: CASSLGLDINYEQYF.

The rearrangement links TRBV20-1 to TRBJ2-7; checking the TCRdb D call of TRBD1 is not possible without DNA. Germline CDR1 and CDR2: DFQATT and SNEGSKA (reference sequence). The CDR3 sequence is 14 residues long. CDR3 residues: CSADRDRGGDEQYF.

The chain's CDR3 is CASSKTGLANTGELFF. The chain is built from TRBV7-2 and TRBJ2-2; without DNA, the TCRdb call of TRBD2 cannot be checked. The CDR3 covers 16 residues. Looked up from germline, CDR1 is SGHTA and CDR2 is FQGNSA.

This CDR3 is CASSTGTRKETQYF. This chain joins TRBV7-2 and TRBJ2-5; lacking DNA, the TRBD1 call made by TCRdb goes unchecked. The CDR3 contains 14 residues. Germline loops: CDR1 SGHTA, CDR2 FQGNSA.

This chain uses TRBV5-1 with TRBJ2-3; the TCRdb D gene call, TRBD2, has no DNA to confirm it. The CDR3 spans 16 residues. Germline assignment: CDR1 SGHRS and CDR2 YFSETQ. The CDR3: CASSSPGLAGGHTQYF. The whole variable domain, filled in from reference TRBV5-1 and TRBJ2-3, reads KAGVTQTPRYLIKTRGQQVTLSCSPISGHRSVSWYQQTPGQGLQFLFEYFSETQRNKGNFPGRFSGRQFSNSRSEMNVSTLELGDSALYLCASSSPGLAGGHTQYFGPGTRLTVL.

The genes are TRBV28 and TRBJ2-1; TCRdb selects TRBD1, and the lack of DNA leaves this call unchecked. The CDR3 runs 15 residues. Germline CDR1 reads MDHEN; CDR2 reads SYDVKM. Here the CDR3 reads CASSSQGVSYNEQFF. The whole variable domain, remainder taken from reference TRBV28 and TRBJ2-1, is DVKVTQSSRYLVKRTGEKVFLECVQDMDHENMFWYRQDPGLGLRLIYFSYDVKMKEKGDIPEGYSVSREKKERFSLILESASTNQTSMYLCASSSQGVSYNEQFFGPGTRLTVL.

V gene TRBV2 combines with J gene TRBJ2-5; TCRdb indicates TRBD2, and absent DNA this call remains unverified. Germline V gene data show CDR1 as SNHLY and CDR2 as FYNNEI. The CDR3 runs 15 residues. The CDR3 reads CASSGSGTNQETQYF.

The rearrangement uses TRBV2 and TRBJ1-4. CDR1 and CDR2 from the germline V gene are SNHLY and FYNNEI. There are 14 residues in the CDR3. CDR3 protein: CASRATSTNEKLFF.

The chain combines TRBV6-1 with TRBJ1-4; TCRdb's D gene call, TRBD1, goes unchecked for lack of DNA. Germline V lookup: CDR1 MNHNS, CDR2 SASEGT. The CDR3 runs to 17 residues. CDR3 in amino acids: CASSAGTGVATNEKLFF.

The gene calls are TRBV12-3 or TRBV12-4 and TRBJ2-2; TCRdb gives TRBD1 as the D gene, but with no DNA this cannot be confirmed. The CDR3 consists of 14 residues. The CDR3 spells CASSPRQATGELFF.

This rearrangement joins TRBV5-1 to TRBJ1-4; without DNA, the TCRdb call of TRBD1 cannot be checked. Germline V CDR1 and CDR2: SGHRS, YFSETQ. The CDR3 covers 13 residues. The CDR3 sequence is CASSLAPQEKLFF.

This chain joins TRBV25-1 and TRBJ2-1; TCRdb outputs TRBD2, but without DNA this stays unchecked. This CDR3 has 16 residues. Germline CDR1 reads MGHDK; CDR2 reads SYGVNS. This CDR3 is CASSWTSGRAAVEQFF.

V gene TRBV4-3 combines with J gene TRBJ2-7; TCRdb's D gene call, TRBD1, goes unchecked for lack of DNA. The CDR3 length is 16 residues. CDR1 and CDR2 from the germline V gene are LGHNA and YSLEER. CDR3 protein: CASSHDRDASSYEQYF.

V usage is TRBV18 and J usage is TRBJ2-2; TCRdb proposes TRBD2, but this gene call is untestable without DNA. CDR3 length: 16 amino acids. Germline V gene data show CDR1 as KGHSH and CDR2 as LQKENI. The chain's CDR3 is CASSQLPTEVTGELFF.

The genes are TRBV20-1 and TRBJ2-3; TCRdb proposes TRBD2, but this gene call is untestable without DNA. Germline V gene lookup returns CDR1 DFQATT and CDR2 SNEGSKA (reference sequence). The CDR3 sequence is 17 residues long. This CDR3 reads CSAREPGGASVWDTQYF.

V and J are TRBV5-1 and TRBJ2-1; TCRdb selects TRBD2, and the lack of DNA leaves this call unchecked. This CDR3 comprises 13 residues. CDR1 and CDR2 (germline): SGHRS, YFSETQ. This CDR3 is CASSEGGYNEQFF.

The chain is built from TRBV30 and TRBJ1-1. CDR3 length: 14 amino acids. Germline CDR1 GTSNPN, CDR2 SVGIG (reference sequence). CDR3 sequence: CAWRVGFMNTEAFF.

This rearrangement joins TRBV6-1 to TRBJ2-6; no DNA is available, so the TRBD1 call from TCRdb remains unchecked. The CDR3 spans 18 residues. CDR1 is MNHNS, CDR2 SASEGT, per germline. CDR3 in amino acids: CASSDRWGVLSGANVLTF.

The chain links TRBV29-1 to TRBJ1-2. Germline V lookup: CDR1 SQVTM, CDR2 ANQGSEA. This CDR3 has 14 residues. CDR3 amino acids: CSVGVGEMVNGYTF.

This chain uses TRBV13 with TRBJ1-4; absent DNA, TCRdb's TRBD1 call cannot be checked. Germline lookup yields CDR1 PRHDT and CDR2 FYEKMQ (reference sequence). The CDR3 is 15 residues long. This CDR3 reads CASSTGTATNEQLFF.

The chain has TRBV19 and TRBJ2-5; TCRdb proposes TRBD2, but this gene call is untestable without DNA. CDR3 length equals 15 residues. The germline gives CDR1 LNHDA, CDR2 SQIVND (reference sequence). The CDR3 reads CASTNRARVQETQYF.

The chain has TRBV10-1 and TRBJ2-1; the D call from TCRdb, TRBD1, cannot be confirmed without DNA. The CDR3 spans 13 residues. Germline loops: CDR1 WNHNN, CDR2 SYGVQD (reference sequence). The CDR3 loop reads CAPRGRIYNEQFF.

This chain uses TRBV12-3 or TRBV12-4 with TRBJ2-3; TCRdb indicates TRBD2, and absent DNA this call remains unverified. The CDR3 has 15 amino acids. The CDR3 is CASRLIAGSTDTQYF.

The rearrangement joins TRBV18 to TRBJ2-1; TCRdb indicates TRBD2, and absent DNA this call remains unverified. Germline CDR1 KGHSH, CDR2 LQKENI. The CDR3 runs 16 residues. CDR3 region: CASSPRTGGYRYEQFF.

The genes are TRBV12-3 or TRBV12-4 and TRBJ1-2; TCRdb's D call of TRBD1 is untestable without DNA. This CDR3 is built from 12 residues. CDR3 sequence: CASSVGGTGYTF.

The CDR3 loop reads CAIVMNTEAFF. The chain recombines TRBV6-6 with TRBJ1-1. The CDR3 is made up of 11 amino acids. In germline, CDR1 is MNHNY, CDR2 SVGAGI (reference sequence).

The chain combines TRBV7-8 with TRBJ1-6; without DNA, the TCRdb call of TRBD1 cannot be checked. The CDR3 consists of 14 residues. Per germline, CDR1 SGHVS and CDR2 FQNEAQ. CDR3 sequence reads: CASSQGQFNSPLHF.

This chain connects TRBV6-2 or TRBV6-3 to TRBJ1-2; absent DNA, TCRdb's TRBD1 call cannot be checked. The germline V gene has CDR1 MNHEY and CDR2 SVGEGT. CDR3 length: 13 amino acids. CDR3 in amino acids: CASSYGAAEGYTF.

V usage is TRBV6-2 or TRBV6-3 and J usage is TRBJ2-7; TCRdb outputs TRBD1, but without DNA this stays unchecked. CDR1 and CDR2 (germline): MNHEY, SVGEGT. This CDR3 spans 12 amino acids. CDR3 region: CASSPLLYEQYF.